This is a list of T cell receptor beta chains from one sample in a study of T cell responses to AZD1222 COVID-19 vaccine. Data came from immunoSEQ multiplex PCR; TCRdb stores just in-frame clones and leaves some out. This sample has about 83,000 clones, with approximately 89% found just once. The sample in question was peripheral blood, obtained 28 days after the second AZD1222 dose. Receptor source: an adult who received the AZD1222 COVID-19 vaccine. The conserved cysteine and the conserved F or W are not part of the CDR3 here. Each record gives: J gene, V gene, CDR3 length, CDR3 protein.

TRBJ2-2,TRBV6-2/TRBV6-3,15,ASSRNHPGRGTGELF
TRBJ1-2,TRBV6-5,12,ASRSPSGNYGYT
TRBJ2-7,TRBV6-5,13,ASSYSSGSSYEQY
TRBJ1-6,TRBV15,14,ATSRGSGGFGSPLH
TRBJ2-7,TRBV7-9,12,ASSRGAGDYEQY
TRBJ2-1,TRBV29-1,10,SVAAEHNEQF
TRBJ1-3,TRBV28,14,ASSSQGSGTGNTIY
TRBJ2-7,TRBV19,13,ASMGGLAGLYEQY
TRBJ2-3,TRBV18,10,ASSPTSETQY
TRBJ1-6,TRBV25-1,13,ASSESTGGFSPLH
TRBJ1-2,TRBV28,11,ASRSTGPYGYT
TRBJ2-2,TRBV10-1,13,ASSRSVGNTGELF
TRBJ2-1,TRBV6-5,13,ASSYAKVGVFEQF
TRBJ2-7,TRBV7-2,12,ASSLSGTYYEQY
TRBJ2-5,TRBV7-9,13,ASSLTGTVQETQY
TRBJ2-2,TRBV19,14,ASSSGTRGRTGELF
TRBJ1-1,TRBV5-4,13,ASSLVAGGGTEAF
TRBJ2-5,TRBV19,13,ASSISSGRSETQY
TRBJ2-2,TRBV3-1/TRBV3-2,16,ASSQDGTSGPNTGELF
TRBJ2-3,TRBV28,15,ASRGTSGRRGTDTQY
TRBJ2-7,TRBV5-5,13,ASSPVWTGELEQY
TRBJ2-2,TRBV24-1,13,ATSDPGTGNGELF
TRBJ1-2,TRBV28,12,ASSLWGTGVGYT
TRBJ2-7,TRBV7-9,12,ASSSRQGPYEQY
TRBJ2-2,TRBV30,13,AWSGLGGATGELF
TRBJ1-1,TRBV5-1,12,ASSLAPGVVGAF
TRBJ1-3,TRBV2,12,ASEAGPSGNTIY
TRBJ2-3,TRBV5-1,13,ASSSMTSGPDTQY
TRBJ2-7,TRBV28,11,ASTSSGSYEQY
TRBJ1-1,TRBV23-1,12,ASSGRSRNTEAF
TRBJ1-4,TRBV7-2,13,ASSLGGHPNEKLF
TRBJ1-5,TRBV4-1,11,ASSQLYPQPQH
TRBJ2-7,TRBV9,12,ASSVEDITYEQY
TRBJ1-5,TRBV7-9,11,ASRLSVNQPQH
TRBJ1-3,TRBV7-9,11,ASSLGARNTIY
TRBJ2-2,TRBV19,14,ASQKPNQGFTGELF
TRBJ2-1,TRBV2,11,ASSPPGGDEQF
TRBJ1-1,TRBV6-4,11,ASSEEFRGKAF
TRBJ2-7,TRBV27,11,ASSLIGGYEQY
TRBJ2-1,TRBV11-2,11,ASSLESSGSGF
TRBJ2-5,TRBV5-5,12,ASSLRLARETQY